A selection of T cell receptor beta chains follows, all from one sample in a study of blood T cell repertoires in COVID-19. The table came from immunoSEQ multiplex PCR; TCRdb's copy has only in-frame clones and leaves some out. Found here are around 200,000 clones, 85% to 90% of them singletons; the top ten hold roughly 11%. Sequencing was done on a sample of peripheral blood. The receptors shown here come from a woman aged 55 to 70 with COVID-19, enrolled during active disease. The CDR3 runs from the conserved cysteine through the conserved F or W. A D gene is named only where the DNA matches it firmly. Expanded clones get a size class; other rows say once, few or many, or leave the size out.

>TRBD1|.|TRBV24-1|TRBJ2-7
TGTGCCACCAGCCTTTCCGGGACAGGTAGTGCACAGTACTTC
CATSLSGTGSAQYF
>.|once|TRBV7-8|TRBJ1-4
TGTGCCAGCAGCTTAGCAGAACTTAATGAAAAACTGTTTTTT
CASSLAELNEKLFF
>.|once|TRBV5-4|TRBJ2-5
TGTGCCAGCAGCTTAGTGGCAGGAGAGACCCAGTACTTC
CASSLVAGETQYF
>.|.|TRBV6-2/TRBV6-3|TRBJ2-7
TGTGCCAGCAGTTACTCAAATTACGCGGGCGAGCAGTACTTC
CASSYSNYAGEQYF
>TRBD1|.|TRBV28|TRBJ1-2
TGTGCCAGCAGTTTTAGGCAGGGGGGTTATGGCTACACCTTC
CASSFRQGGYGYTF
>.|once|TRBV28|TRBJ1-4
TGTGCCAGCAGCCGGGTCGGAGGAGCGAGGGGGGAAAAACTGTTTTTT
CASSRVGGARGEKLFF
>.|.|TRBV10-3|TRBJ1-2
TGTGCCATCAGTGGATCGGACAGAAACTATGGCTACACCTTC
CAISGSDRNYGYTF
>.|.|TRBV18|TRBJ1-1
TGTGCCAGCTCACCACCGGACAGTGCAACTTTCTTT
CASSPPDSATFF
>.|once|TRBV9|TRBJ1-3
TGTGCCAGCAGCGCAGGGCTGGGGAACACCATATATTTT
CASSAGLGNTIYF
>TRBD1|.|TRBV27|TRBJ2-7
TGTGCCAGCAGTGGTCCCGGGACAGGGTCCTACGAGCAGTACTTC
CASSGPGTGSYEQYF
>TRBD2|.|TRBV5-1|TRBJ2-1
TGCGCCAGCAGCTTGGGGACCGGGACTAGCGGCAACAATGAGCAGTTCTTC
CASSLGTGTSGNNEQFF
>TRBD1|.|TRBV18|TRBJ1-4
TGTGCCAGCTCATCCGGGACAGGGGACGGTAATGAAAAACTGTTTTTT
CASSSGTGDGNEKLFF
>.|.|TRBV9|TRBJ2-2
TGTGCCAGCAGCCCCCCAGCCGGCCACGCGGGCGGGGAGCTGTTTTTT
CASSPPAGHAGGELFF
>TRBD2|once|TRBV28|TRBJ2-7
TGTGCCAGCAGTTCACCGGGACTAGAGTTCGAGCAGTACTTC
CASSSPGLEFEQYF
>.|.|TRBV20-1|TRBJ2-7
TGCAGTGCTAGTATTAGGACACTCTCGTCCTACGAGCAGTACTTC
CSASIRTLSSYEQYF
>TRBD2|.|TRBV27|TRBJ2-1
TGTGCCAGCAGTTTAAGGACCGGACTAGCGGGAGGGGGCAAGCAGTTCTTC
CASSLRTGLAGGGKQFF
>.|once|TRBV4-1|TRBJ2-7
TGCGCCAGCAGCCAAGTTAGGACTCGCTCCTACGAGCAGTACTTC
CASSQVRTRSYEQYF
>.|once|TRBV9|TRBJ2-5
TGTGCCAGCAGCGTAAGAACAGGACAAGAGACCCAGTACTTC
CASSVRTGQETQYF
>.|.|TRBV9|TRBJ2-6
TGTGCCAGCAGCGTAGATAACAGGGAGTCTGGGGCCAACGTCCTGACTTTC
CASSVDNRESGANVLTF
>TRBD1|once|TRBV27|TRBJ2-7
TGTGCCAGCAGTCCCCTCCGGGACAGGGTCTACGAGCAGTACTTC
CASSPLRDRVYEQYF